This T cell receptor (beta chain) was sequenced in a study of T-cell reconstitution after alpha-beta-depleted transplantation in children. It was with unique molecular identifiers that the TCRbeta library was prepared. TCRdb called the PCR reads again in MiXCR, with one record for every CDR3 protein. Here the sample spans hundreds of thousands of distinct CDR3 sequences, under 15% being singletons. Only a few counts were recorded for this clonotype. What it recognizes is unknown. General study points: Surviving recipient cells, namely T cells and thymic progenitors, were the source of high day-60 TCRbeta diversity in some patients. About two months after transplant, alpha-beta T cells reportedly came from several hundred expanded graft clones. By one year post-transplant, T-cell counts and diversity largely arose from T cells that were newly produced.

Germline V CDR1 and CDR2: MGHDK, SYGVNS. The J segment lost 0 bases and the V segment lost 5 bases, leaving 19 bases of the junction unmatched. The CDR3 is made up of 19 amino acids. This rearrangement joins TRBV25-1 to TRBJ2-7; 7 bases fit TRBD1. The sequence derives from a male patient between 10 and 17 years old who had a stem cell transplant for acute myeloid leukemia, so the T cells may come from the graft donor. The sample here was PBMCs, mostly from graft donor cells, taken 360 days after TCRalphabeta/CD19-depleted stem cell transplant. This chain's CDR3 is CASSCTGVRNKRISYEQYF. CDR3 sequence (DNA): TGTGCCAGCAGTTGCACAGGGGTAAGGAATAAAAGGATCTCCTACGAGCAGTACTTC.